The rows below give T cell receptor beta chains drawn from one sample of a study of blood T cell repertoires in COVID-19. Sequenced by immunoSEQ multiplex PCR; TCRdb stores in-frame clones only, minus some. This sample has 250,000 or so clones, with 89% found just once. What was sequenced was peripheral blood. These receptors all come from a woman in her thirties or forties who had recovered from COVID-19. Each CDR3 is given with its conserved first and last residue. The order of the fields is V gene, D gene, clone size, J gene, CDR3 protein, CDR3 DNA. The D gene is left open where the match is weak. Not all rows give a size; the values are once, few, many and, for expanded clones, a class.

V: TRBV28
D: .
size: .
J: TRBJ2-1
CDR3: CASTSRDSLRFGEQFF
DNA: TGTGCCAGCACCTCCCGGGACTCCCTTCGATTTGGTGAGCAGTTCTTC

V: TRBV5-6
D: .
size: .
J: TRBJ2-6
CDR3: CASTHRGSGANVLTF
DNA: TGTGCCAGCACCCACCGGGGGTCTGGGGCCAACGTCCTGACTTTC

V: TRBV7-2
D: TRBD2
size: .
J: TRBJ2-1
CDR3: CASSLVGIGGSEAKEQFF
DNA: TGTGCCAGCAGCTTAGTAGGAATTGGCGGGAGTGAAGCGAAGGAGCAGTTCTTC

V: TRBV10-3
D: TRBD1
size: .
J: TRBJ1-1
CDR3: CAIKGQGAEAFF
DNA: TGTGCCATCAAGGGACAGGGGGCGGAAGCTTTCTTT

V: TRBV11-2
D: .
size: .
J: TRBJ2-7
CDR3: CASSLARSEQYF
DNA: TGTGCCAGCAGCCTGGCTAGGAGTGAGCAGTACTTC

V: TRBV9
D: TRBD1
size: once
J: TRBJ2-2
CDR3: CASSSRDRANTGELFF
DNA: TGTGCCAGCAGCTCCCGGGACAGGGCGAACACCGGGGAGCTGTTTTTT

V: TRBV7-2
D: .
size: .
J: TRBJ1-2
CDR3: CASSPGIRDYGYTF
DNA: TGTGCCAGCAGCCCAGGGATCCGCGACTATGGCTACACCTTC

V: TRBV12-3/TRBV12-4
D: .
size: .
J: TRBJ1-5
CDR3: CASSLSGDQPQHF
DNA: TGTGCCAGCAGTTTATCAGGGGACCAGCCCCAGCATTTT

V: TRBV7-3
D: TRBD1
size: .
J: TRBJ1-2
CDR3: CASSSGQGAGGYTF
DNA: TGTGCCAGCAGCTCCGGACAGGGGGCGGGTGGCTACACCTTC

V: TRBV18
D: TRBD1
size: .
J: TRBJ1-5
CDR3: CASSPGQGSNQPQHF
DNA: TGTGCCAGCTCTCCGGGACAGGGTAGCAATCAGCCCCAGCATTTT

V: TRBV10-2
D: .
size: .
J: TRBJ1-4
CDR3: CASSDVQGNEKLFF
DNA: TGCGCCAGCAGTGACGTACAGGGTAATGAAAAACTGTTTTTT

V: TRBV5-4
D: .
size: .
J: TRBJ2-2
CDR3: CASSFMLTGELFF
DNA: TGTGCCAGCAGCTTCATGTTGACCGGGGAGCTGTTTTTT

V: TRBV9
D: .
size: .
J: TRBJ1-5
CDR3: CASSSQPDSPQHF
DNA: TGTGCCAGCAGCTCCCAACCGGACAGTCCCCAGCATTTT

V: TRBV27
D: TRBD1
size: .
J: TRBJ1-4
CDR3: CASRSTGGKLFF
DNA: TGTGCCAGCAGGTCGACAGGGGGAAAACTGTTTTTT

V: TRBV2
D: .
size: .
J: TRBJ2-7
CDR3: CASSERGPGAYEQYF
DNA: TGTGCCAGCAGTGAGCGGGGGCCCGGGGCCTACGAGCAGTACTTC

V: TRBV3-1/TRBV3-2
D: TRBD2
size: .
J: TRBJ2-1
CDR3: CASSQAGTRQFF
DNA: TGTGCCAGCAGCCAAGCCGGGACTAGGCAGTTCTTC

V: TRBV3-1/TRBV3-2
D: TRBD2
size: .
J: TRBJ2-3
CDR3: CASSQDRLAGVTDTQYF
DNA: TGTGCCAGCAGCCAAGATAGACTAGCGGGAGTAACAGATACGCAGTATTTT

V: TRBV10-3
D: .
size: .
J: TRBJ2-5
CDR3: CAISEPTGNQETQYF
DNA: TGTGCCATCAGTGAACCTACCGGGAACCAAGAGACCCAGTACTTC

V: TRBV19
D: TRBD2
size: .
J: TRBJ2-1
CDR3: CASSIYRTSGSNEQFF
DNA: TGTGCCAGTAGTATTTACAGGACTAGCGGGAGTAATGAGCAGTTCTTC

V: TRBV18
D: .
size: .
J: TRBJ1-2
CDR3: CASSPPLSLGAGGYTF
DNA: TGTGCCAGCTCACCACCTCTATCCCTGGGGGCAGGTGGCTACACCTTC

V: TRBV7-6
D: TRBD2
size: .
J: TRBJ2-1
CDR3: CASSFASGSTLFGEQFF
DNA: TGTGCCAGCAGCTTTGCTAGCGGGAGTACGTTGTTCGGTGAGCAGTTCTTC

V: TRBV6-2/TRBV6-3
D: .
size: .
J: TRBJ2-3
CDR3: CASSYASQSTDTQYF
DNA: TGTGCCAGCAGTTACGCGTCCCAAAGCACAGATACGCAGTATTTT

V: TRBV27
D: TRBD1
size: .
J: TRBJ1-6
CDR3: CASSNPTRQGHNSPLHF
DNA: TGTGCCAGCAGCAACCCTACCCGACAGGGGCATAATTCACCCCTCCACTTT

V: TRBV2
D: .
size: .
J: TRBJ2-1
CDR3: CASSLGGQINEQFF
DNA: TGTGCCAGCAGTCTGGGGGGACAGATTAATGAGCAGTTCTTC

V: TRBV18
D: TRBD1
size: .
J: TRBJ2-4
CDR3: CASSPGQGSGAIQYF
DNA: TGTGCCAGCTCACCGGGACAGGGTTCGGGGGCCATTCAGTACTTC

V: TRBV20-1
D: .
size: .
J: TRBJ1-1
CDR3: CSASPLGGTEAFF
DNA: TGCAGTGCTAGTCCTCTGGGGGGGACTGAAGCTTTCTTT

V: TRBV9
D: TRBD1
size: .
J: TRBJ2-1
CDR3: CASSVSPGTGVSYNEQFF
DNA: TGTGCCAGCAGCGTATCTCCCGGGACAGGGGTATCCTACAATGAGCAGTTCTTC

V: TRBV7-2
D: .
size: .
J: TRBJ2-5
CDR3: CASSLDHADQYF
DNA: TGTGCCAGCAGCTTAGACCACGCGGACCAGTACTTC

V: TRBV2
D: .
size: .
J: TRBJ2-3
CDR3: CASEQGLTDTQYF
DNA: TGTGCCAGCGAACAGGGTCTTACAGATACGCAGTATTTT

V: TRBV7-9
D: .
size: .
J: TRBJ2-1
CDR3: CASSLGGDLEGEQFF
DNA: TGTGCCAGCAGCTTAGGGGGGGACTTGGAGGGTGAGCAGTTCTTC

V: TRBV29-1
D: TRBD1
size: .
J: TRBJ2-5
CDR3: CSVGRTGSHQETQYF
DNA: TGCAGCGTTGGGCGGACAGGGTCCCACCAAGAGACCCAGTACTTC

V: TRBV6-2/TRBV6-3
D: .
size: .
J: TRBJ1-2
CDR3: CASSSQGWDGYTF
DNA: TGTGCCAGCAGTTCACAGGGATGGGATGGCTACACCTTC

V: TRBV18
D: TRBD2
size: .
J: TRBJ2-3
CDR3: CASSPFLAGGPDTQYF
DNA: TGTGCCAGCTCACCATTCCTAGCGGGAGGGCCCGATACGCAGTATTTT

V: TRBV28
D: .
size: .
J: TRBJ1-3
CDR3: CASSPGQGPYGSGNTIYF
DNA: TGTGCCAGCAGCCCGGGCCAAGGCCCCTATGGGAGTGGAAACACCATATATTTT

V: TRBV3-1/TRBV3-2
D: .
size: .
J: TRBJ2-6
CDR3: CASSQVTGQAGANVLTF
DNA: TGTGCCAGCAGCCAAGTGACGGGTCAAGCTGGGGCCAACGTCCTGACTTTC

V: TRBV2
D: TRBD2
size: .
J: TRBJ2-2
CDR3: CASSEIAGGGTGELFF
DNA: TGTGCCAGCAGTGAGATAGCGGGGGGCGGCACCGGGGAGCTGTTTTTT

V: TRBV2
D: .
size: .
J: TRBJ2-2
CDR3: CASSERTGELFF
DNA: TGTGCCAGCAGTGAGAGGACCGGGGAGCTGTTTTTT

V: TRBV11-2
D: .
size: .
J: TRBJ1-2
CDR3: CASSLEGPGQVGNYGYTF
DNA: TGTGCCAGCAGCTTAGAGGGGCCGGGACAAGTGGGTAACTATGGCTACACCTTC

V: TRBV28
D: TRBD1
size: .
J: TRBJ1-2
CDR3: CASSLEVGTGGSGYTF
DNA: TGTGCCAGCAGTTTGGAGGTCGGGACAGGGGGTTCTGGCTACACCTTC

V: TRBV3-1/TRBV3-2
D: TRBD2
size: .
J: TRBJ2-1
CDR3: CASSHASGKPYNEQFF
DNA: TGTGCCAGCAGCCACGCTAGCGGGAAACCCTACAATGAGCAGTTCTTC

V: TRBV11-2
D: .
size: .
J: TRBJ1-1
CDR3: CASSRVEGNTEAFF
DNA: TGTGCCAGCAGCCGCGTGGAGGGGAACACTGAAGCTTTCTTT

V: TRBV29-1
D: TRBD1
size: once
J: TRBJ2-5
CDR3: CSVTGTGWETQYF
DNA: TGCAGCGTTACCGGGACAGGGTGGGAGACCCAGTACTTC

V: TRBV12-3/TRBV12-4
D: TRBD1
size: .
J: TRBJ1-2
CDR3: CASSFHRGYGYTF
DNA: TGTGCCAGCAGTTTTCACAGGGGGTATGGCTACACCTTC

V: TRBV10-3
D: TRBD1
size: .
J: TRBJ1-1
CDR3: CAISRGQGADMNTEAFF
DNA: TGTGCCATCAGTAGGGGACAGGGGGCTGACATGAACACTGAAGCTTTCTTT

V: TRBV7-9
D: TRBD2
size: .
J: TRBJ2-5
CDR3: CASAGVQETQYF
DNA: TGTGCCAGCGCGGGGGTTCAAGAGACCCAGTACTTC

V: TRBV6-1
D: .
size: .
J: TRBJ1-5
CDR3: CASSENRGWQPQHF
DNA: TGTGCCAGCAGTGAAAATAGGGGCTGGCAGCCCCAGCATTTT

V: TRBV19
D: TRBD2
size: .
J: TRBJ2-2
CDR3: CASSILSGSPGELFF
DNA: TGTGCCAGTAGTATTCTTAGCGGGAGTCCCGGGGAGCTGTTTTTT

V: TRBV4-1
D: .
size: .
J: TRBJ1-2
CDR3: CASSQVNGDYGYTF
DNA: TGCGCCAGCAGCCAAGTTAACGGTGACTATGGCTACACCTTC

V: TRBV3-1/TRBV3-2
D: TRBD1
size: .
J: TRBJ1-3
CDR3: CASSQGTGGFGGNTIYF
DNA: TGTGCCAGCAGCCAAGGGACAGGGGGCTTCGGTGGAAACACCATATATTTT

V: TRBV30
D: TRBD1
size: few
J: TRBJ2-7
CDR3: CAWGTAYEQYF
DNA: TGTGCCTGGGGGACAGCCTACGAGCAGTACTTC

V: TRBV10-3
D: .
size: .
J: TRBJ1-3
CDR3: CAISATGTGNTIYF
DNA: TGTGCCATCAGCGCCACAGGGACTGGAAACACCATATATTTT

V: TRBV2
D: TRBD2
size: .
J: TRBJ2-1
CDR3: CASSPGLAEYNEQFF
DNA: TGTGCCAGCAGTCCGGGACTAGCGGAGTACAATGAGCAGTTCTTC

V: TRBV2
D: TRBD2
size: .
J: TRBJ2-1
CDR3: CASTGGRANGNEQFF
DNA: TGTGCCAGCACAGGCGGGAGGGCCAACGGTAATGAGCAGTTCTTC

V: TRBV19
D: .
size: .
J: TRBJ2-5
CDR3: CASSRSFGETQYF
DNA: TGTGCCAGTAGTAGGAGTTTTGGGGAGACCCAGTACTTC